The TCR beta chain described here comes from a study of Graves' ophthalmopathy and Graves' hyperthyroidism. CDR3 regions of TCR beta were amplified from RNA transcripts. In the first round, RT-PCR was carried out with HTBI primers, and a multiplex PCR formed the second round. TCRdb reanalysed the multiplex PCR reads using MiXCR and keeps one entry per CDR3 protein. This repertoire shows about 220,000 distinct CDR3 sequences, approximately 21% found once; its top ten account for around two fifths. Germline V gives CDR1 GTSNPN, CDR2 SVGIG (reference sequence). Trimming at V came to 2 bases and at J to 4 bases, leaving 2 bases not matched to a gene. The CDR3 sequence is 13 residues long.

Sequencing input: peripheral blood. This chain uses TRBV30 with TRBJ1-5; TRBD1 matches 7 bases. The clonotype originates from a woman between 45 and 60 years old with Graves' ophthalmopathy. CDR3 DNA sequence: TGTGCCTGGAGTACGGGACAGAATCAGCCCCAGCATTTT. Protein sequence: CAWSTGQNQPQHF.